These 10 T cell receptor beta chains originate from one sample sequenced in a study of human T cells and chemical hapten exposure (dated by TCRdb to about 2021). The protocol used for the library was RACE. Sequencing instrument: NextSeq 500. TCRdb trimmed public reads at Q25 via fastp, called clones via MiXCR and kept in-frame beta chains. Each CDR3 protein gets just one entry, which takes the most common genes and DNA from the rows behind it. This sample has roughly 180,000 distinct CDR3 sequences in its table, and approximately 20% of those were observed once. The leading ten clones occupy 6% to 8% of the sample. This specimen's time point label, interpreted: patch test 1, 2 weeks after DPC sensitization. This specimen's treatment or condition label, per the study, means: therapeutic diphenylcyclopropenone sensitization with weekly scalp DPC. Sequencing was performed on whole blood, taken in connection with sensitization to the hapten diphenylcyclopropenone (DPC). The source is a woman between 50 and 59 years old with alopecia areata. Some clones in this sample may be carry-over from other donors' samples.

The CDR3 here is CASSLAGGLDYEQYF. CDR3 bases: TGCGCCAGCAGCTTGGCAGGGGGCCTCGATTACGAGCAGTACTTC. The V and J genes are TRBV5-1 and TRBJ2-7, with 8 bases lining up with TRBD1. Losses at the gene ends were 0 bases for V and 4 bases for J; bases not matched to a gene: 6. The CDR3 consists of 15 residues. Germline V CDR1 and CDR2: SGHRS, YFSETQ.

This clonotype turned up a few times. V gene TRBV11-3 combines with J gene TRBJ1-1; a weak D match, TRBD1 (6 bases). The CDR3 has 13 residues. Looked up from germline, CDR1 is SGHNT and CDR2 is YENEEA. V lost 4 bases to trimming and J lost 8 bases, with 14 bases between them. The CDR3 reads CASSSRGTREAFF. CDR3 bases: TGTGCCAGCAGCTCAAGGGGGACGCGGGAAGCTTTCTTT.

This clonotype showed up just a few times. The CDR3, as DNA: TGTGCCAGCAGCTTAGGTGGCGAGGGAGCGAGAGATACGCAGTATTTT. This encodes CASSLGGEGARDTQYF. V usage is TRBV7-8 and J usage is TRBJ2-3, with D possibly matching TRBD2 (5 bases). Germline loops: CDR1 SGHVS, CDR2 FQNEAQ. The V end lost 1 base, the J end lost 5 bases, and 16 bases lay between the germline ends. The CDR3 is made up of 16 amino acids. Complete variable domain (other parts from reference TRBV7-8 and TRBJ2-3): GAGVSQSPRYKVAKRGQDVALRCDPISGHVSLFWYQQALGQGPEFLTYFQNEAQLDKSGLPSDRFFAERPEGSVSTLKIQRTQQEDSAVYLCASSLGGEGARDTQYFGPGTRLTVL.

The chain links TRBV5-1 to TRBJ2-3; D remains ambiguous. The germline V gene has CDR1 SGHRS and CDR2 YFSETQ. Trimming took 3 bases from V and 5 from J, leaving 13 bases between them. CDR3 size: 14 residues. Here the CDR3 reads CASSSTGRIDTQYF. The CDR3 DNA follows: TGCGCCAGCAGCTCGACTGGCCGGATAGATACGCAGTATTTT. Full variable domain (outside the CDR3, taken from reference TRBV5-1 and TRBJ2-3): KAGVTQTPRYLIKTRGQQVTLSCSPISGHRSVSWYQQTPGQGLQFLFEYFSETQRNKGNFPGRFSGRQFSNSRSEMNVSTLELGDSALYLCASSSTGRIDTQYFGPGTRLTVL.

The rearrangement links TRBV5-1 to TRBJ2-1; 15 bases are shared with TRBD2. Germline assignment: CDR1 SGHRS and CDR2 YFSETQ. The CDR3 length is 17 residues. With V trimmed by 4 bases and J by 3 bases, 5 bases remained unmatched. CDR3 sequence: CASSPRTSGRDYNEQFF. The CDR3 DNA reads TGCGCCAGCAGCCCCAGGACTAGCGGGAGGGACTACAATGAGCAGTTCTTC.

The J gene is TRBJ2-3, the V gene TRBV27; no firm D call. V dropped 2 bases and J dropped 1 base, with 7 bases sitting between them. This CDR3 comprises 14 residues. CDR1 is MNHEY and CDR2 is SMNVEV in the germline V gene (reference sequence). CDR3 residues: CASSLGPGTDTQYF. For the CDR3, the DNA is TGTGCCAGCAGTTTAGGACCTGGCACAGATACGCAGTATTTT.

Only a few counts were recorded for this clonotype. This rearrangement joins TRBV10-3 to TRBJ1-3, with D hard to call. CDR3 size: 15 residues. With 6 bases removed from V and 4 bases from J, the gap between germline ends came to 16 bases. Germline CDR1 is ENHRY and CDR2 is SYGVKD. The CDR3 here is CAIRGYGSSGNTIYF. The CDR3 DNA reads as TGTGCCATCAGGGGGTATGGCTCGTCGGGAAACACCATATATTTT.

CDR3: CSASPLAGEINEQFF. The DNA of the CDR3 is TGCAGTGCTAGCCCACTAGCGGGAGAGATCAATGAGCAGTTCTTC. The chain joins TRBV20-1 to TRBJ2-1; 11 positions match TRBD2. The germline CDR1 and CDR2 sequences are DFQATT and SNEGSKA (reference sequence). After removal of 3 bases from V and 6 bases from J, the junction contained 7 bases not matched to a gene. CDR3 size: 15 residues.

The chain couples TRBV28 to TRBJ2-3; a possible D gene is TRBD1 (6 bases). Germline assignment: CDR1 MDHEN and CDR2 SYDVKM. V dropped 3 bases and J dropped 4 bases, with 14 bases sitting between them. CDR3 length: 15 amino acids. The CDR3 sequence: CASSFGGEGADTQYF. Written as DNA, the CDR3 is TGTGCCAGCAGTTTTGGGGGAGAGGGGGCAGATACGCAGTATTTT. The full variable domain, its missing parts supplied by reference TRBV28 and TRBJ2-3, is DVKVTQSSRYLVKRTGEKVFLECVQDMDHENMFWYRQDPGLGLRLIYFSYDVKMKEKGDIPEGYSVSREKKERFSLILESASTNQTSMYLCASSFGGEGADTQYFGPGTRLTVL.

This chain uses TRBV27 with TRBJ2-7; TRBD1 matches at 8 bases. V lost 5 bases to trimming and J lost 0 bases; unmatched junction nucleotides: 12. Germline values: CDR1 MNHEY, CDR2 SMNVEV (reference sequence). This CDR3 comprises 17 residues. CDR3 nucleotide sequence: TGTGCCAGCAGTAGACAGGGGAGGCTCGGAAGCTCCTACGAGCAGTACTTC. Protein product: CASSRQGRLGSSYEQYF.